This T cell receptor beta chain appears in the sequencing data of a study of blood T cells in healthy people across ages. Together with a sample-barcoded 5' primer, a J-beta primer mix was included in a second PCR lasting about 7 to 11 cycles. TCRdb recomputed calls from the 5' RACE reads with MiXCR, one row per CDR3 protein. The sample consists of about 800,000 distinct CDR3 sequences, around 25% of them appearing once. The CDR3 has 14 residues. This sample was shared with a second study, whose subject was T cells of mothers and their children. This second study says: Whatever RNA was extracted went entirely into cDNA synthesis, at around 1.6 ug per 15 ul.

This TCR came from a boy aged 5-17 years in good health. This chain links TRBV21-1 with TRBJ2-7. TRBV21-1 is described as a pseudogene. The specimen sequenced was blood. CDR3 coding DNA: TGTGCCAGCAGCAAAGAGGCACTTACCTACGAGCAGTACTTC. It encodes CASSKEALTYEQYF.